This TCR beta chain was found in a study of early T cells in non-severe SARS-CoV-2 infection. The CDR3 contains 9 residues. With 9 bases clipped from V and 11 bases from J, the junction kept 1 base outside the gene matches. Germline-derived CDR1 and CDR2 are MDHEN and SYDVKM. In TCRdb, the 5' RACE reads were re-called with MiXCR into one record per CDR3 protein. The profile shows more than 65,000 distinct CDR3 sequences, 10% to 15% of them singletons. There are a few counts of this clonotype. The TCR originated in an adult who was a healthcare worker with PCR-confirmed SARS-CoV-2 infection or an uninfected control (not recorded which). Sequencing was carried out using whole blood. The chain has TRBV28 and TRBJ1-1; 9 positions match TRBD1. CDR3 in DNA: TGTGCCAGTGGGACAGGGGCTTTCTTT. This codes for CASGTGAFF.